A selection of T cell receptor beta chains follows, all from one sample in a study of regulatory T cells in long-lasting Graves disease. TCRdb ran MiXCR on the multiplex PCR reads and lists one entry per CDR3 protein. This sample has about 660,000 distinct CDR3 sequences, with 25% to 35% found just once. The material was peripheral blood mononuclear cells (PBMCs), obtained when the disease was refractory, from a patient treated with antithyroid drugs. Receptors were obtained from a female donor with Graves disease. Each CDR3 is given with its conserved first and last residue. The D gene is left open where the match is weak. Size is stated for part of the rows, as once, few or many counts, or as a class when the clone is expanded.

j_gene,abundance,v_gene,d_gene,CDR3aa,CDR3nt
TRBJ2-7,many,TRBV11-2,TRBD2,CASSSGSSGSYEQYF,TGTGCCAGCAGCTCAGGCTCTAGCGGGAGCTACGAGCAGTACTTC
TRBJ1-5,.,TRBV6-1,.,CASRDVGLNQPQHF,TGTGCCAGCAGGGACGTGGGGCTCAATCAGCCCCAGCATTTT
TRBJ2-5,.,TRBV6-1,.,CASSNLATSWETQYF,TGTGCCAGCAGTAATCTAGCGACCAGTTGGGAGACCCAGTACTTC
TRBJ1-4,.,TRBV28,.,CASSLTWGGEKLFF,TGTGCCAGCAGTTTAACTTGGGGAGGCGAAAAACTGTTTTTT
TRBJ1-2,.,TRBV4-1,.,CASSLDPNAYGYTF,TGCGCCAGCAGCCTGGACCCCAACGCCTATGGCTACACCTTC
TRBJ1-2,.,TRBV4-1,.,CASSQINYGYTF,TGCGCCAGCAGCCAGATTAACTATGGCTACACCTTC
TRBJ1-2,.,TRBV6-1,.,CASSALTGAGYTF,TGTGCCAGCAGTGCTCTAACGGGGGCGGGCTACACCTTC
TRBJ2-7,few,TRBV14,TRBD1,CASRLGQTHEQYF,TGTGCCAGCAGGCTGGGACAGACCCACGAGCAGTACTTC
TRBJ2-5,.,TRBV12-5,.,CASGSGTFRDQETQYF,TGTGCTAGTGGTTCGGGGACGTTCCGGGACCAAGAGACCCAGTACTTC
TRBJ1-1,few,TRBV12-3/TRBV12-4,.,CAIPRPGRQNTEAFF,TGTGCCATCCCCCGACCCGGGCGGCAGAACACTGAAGCTTTCTTT
TRBJ2-2,.,TRBV5-1,.,CASSLAVAGTGELFF,TGCGCCAGCAGCTTGGCGGTCGCCGGTACTGGGGAGCTGTTTTTT
TRBJ1-2,.,TRBV14,TRBD1,CASSHSPGQGNYGYTF,TGTGCCAGCAGCCATTCTCCGGGACAGGGTAACTATGGCTACACCTTC
TRBJ2-7,.,TRBV6-1,TRBD1,CATFSPRDRVAEQYF,TGTGCCACCTTTTCCCCCCGGGACAGGGTAGCCGAGCAGTACTTC
TRBJ1-1,.,TRBV28,.,CASSLNSFLSTEAFF,TGTGCCAGCAGTTTAAACAGTTTTCTCTCCACTGAAGCTTTCTTT
TRBJ1-1,.,TRBV30,TRBD1,CAWSETGGFTEAFF,TGTGCCTGGAGCGAAACAGGGGGCTTCACTGAAGCTTTCTTT
TRBJ1-3,.,TRBV4-1,.,CASSQTENTIYF,TGCGCCAGCAGCCAAACCGAAAACACCATATATTTT
TRBJ1-5,few,TRBV6-8,TRBD1,CASSYSTGQDSNQPQHF,TGTGCCAGCAGTTACTCGACCGGACAGGATAGCAATCAGCCCCAGCATTTT
TRBJ1-2,.,TRBV25-1,.,CASSERGQSYGYTF,TGTGCCAGCAGTGAACGCGGACAGAGCTATGGCTACACCTTC
TRBJ2-1,.,TRBV7-2,.,CASSSGLHEQFF,TGTGCCAGCAGCTCGGGACTCCATGAGCAGTTCTTC
TRBJ1-1,.,TRBV27,.,CASSFQPLGVTEAFF,TGTGCCAGCAGTTTTCAGCCCCTAGGCGTCACTGAAGCTTTCTTT
TRBJ2-7,.,TRBV5-1,TRBD2,CASSLETSGRRARGYEQYF,TGCGCCAGCAGCTTGGAGACTAGCGGGAGACGGGCTCGTGGGTACGAGCAGTACTTC
TRBJ1-4,.,TRBV5-5,.,CASSPAHGRLNEKLFF,TGTGCCAGCAGCCCGGCCCATGGACGGCTTAATGAAAAACTGTTTTTT
TRBJ2-7,few,TRBV14,.,CASSQAGVDYEQYF,TGTGCCAGCAGCCAAGCGGGAGTGGACTACGAGCAGTACTTC
TRBJ1-2,few,TRBV6-2/TRBV6-3,TRBD1,CASSYPDRGGYGYTF,TGTGCCAGCAGTTACCCTGACAGGGGAGGCTATGGCTACACCTTC
TRBJ1-2,few,TRBV11-2,.,CASSLGEMDGYGYTF,TGTGCCAGCAGCTTGGGGGAGATGGACGGCTATGGCTACACCTTC
TRBJ2-2,.,TRBV7-9,TRBD2,CASSFRLADTGKLFF,TGTGCCAGCAGCTTTCGACTAGCGGACACCGGGAAGCTGTTTTTT
TRBJ2-1,few,TRBV3-1,.,CASSQDPPLDSKSPSYNEQFF,TGTGCCAGCAGCCAAGATCCCCCCTTGGACAGTAAATCCCCCTCCTACAATGAGCAGTTCTTC
TRBJ1-2,.,TRBV7-9,TRBD1,CASSAWDRGNGYTF,TGTGCCAGCAGCGCCTGGGACAGGGGGAATGGCTACACCTTC
TRBJ1-5,many,TRBV12-3/TRBV12-4,.,CASSGGGSDQPQHF,TGTGCCAGCAGCGGGGGGGGATCGGATCAGCCCCAGCATTTT
TRBJ1-6,few,TRBV2,TRBD1,CASMTARDRDSPLHF,TGTGCCAGCATGACCGCCCGGGACAGGGATTCACCCCTCCACTTT
TRBJ1-5,.,TRBV27,.,CASSLTFNSNQPQHF,TGTGCCAGCAGTTTAACGTTTAATAGCAATCAGCCCCAGCATTTT
TRBJ2-3,.,TRBV2,.,CASSEGLASTDTQYF,TGTGCCAGCAGTGAAGGGCTAGCTAGCACAGATACGCAGTATTTT
TRBJ1-2,.,TRBV29-1,TRBD1,CSVSEGQGSYGHTF,TGCAGTGTCTCGGAGGGACAGGGGTCCTATGGCCACACCTTC
TRBJ2-7,.,TRBV15,.,CATSPEGGKQYF,TGTGCCACCAGCCCCGAGGGGGGGAAGCAGTACTTC
TRBJ1-1,.,TRBV30,TRBD1,CAWNAGTGSSEAFF,TGTGCCTGGAACGCCGGGACAGGGAGTTCTGAAGCTTTCTTT
TRBJ1-5,few,TRBV6-1,TRBD1,CASRTGTGFGNQPQHF,TGTGCCAGCAGAACCGGGACAGGGTTTGGCAATCAGCCCCAGCATTTT
TRBJ1-5,.,TRBV6-1,TRBD1,CASIDRGINQPQHF,TGTGCCAGCATTGACAGGGGGATCAATCAGCCCCAGCATTTT
TRBJ2-7,few,TRBV20-1,TRBD2,CSVRGGSYEQYF,TGCAGTGTTAGGGGAGGGTCCTACGAGCAGTACTTC
TRBJ2-7,many,TRBV20-1,TRBD2,CSALSGSYEQYF,TGCAGTGCGCTTAGCGGGAGCTACGAGCAGTACTTC
TRBJ2-2,.,TRBV5-6,.,CASSLGGTADTGELFF,TGTGCCAGCAGCTTGGGAGGTACAGCTGATACCGGGGAGCTGTTTTTT
TRBJ1-1,.,TRBV19,.,CASSPGPGEAFF,TGTGCCAGTAGTCCCGGGCCAGGTGAAGCTTTCTTT
TRBJ1-5,.,TRBV6-1,TRBD1,CASRFDRDSNQPQHF,TGTGCCAGCAGGTTTGACAGGGATAGCAATCAGCCCCAGCATTTT
TRBJ1-2,.,TRBV5-4,TRBD1,CASSPRDSARYGYTF,TGTGCCAGCAGCCCCCGGGACAGCGCAAGATATGGCTACACCTTC
TRBJ1-4,.,TRBV5-1,.,CASRPRDSANEKLFF,TGCGCCAGCAGACCTCGGGACTCCGCTAATGAAAAACTGTTTTTT
TRBJ1-2,.,TRBV6-5,TRBD1,CASSYSPGQGYGYTF,TGTGCCAGCAGTTACTCTCCGGGACAGGGCTATGGCTACACCTTC
TRBJ2-1,.,TRBV19,TRBD2,CASRSAGGGEQFF,TGTGCCAGTAGAAGTGCGGGAGGGGGTGAGCAGTTCTTC
TRBJ1-1,.,TRBV12-3/TRBV12-4,TRBD1,CASSQGQRLGAFF,TGTGCCAGCAGCCAGGGACAGCGCCTTGGGGCTTTCTTT
TRBJ2-1,.,TRBV2,TRBD2,CASRVGLAGQGEQFF,TGTGCCAGCAGGGTAGGACTAGCGGGACAGGGTGAGCAGTTCTTC
TRBJ2-7,few,TRBV19,TRBD2,CASSRVAGTNEQYF,TGTGCCAGTAGTAGAGTAGCGGGAACCAACGAGCAGTACTTC
TRBJ2-7,.,TRBV12-3/TRBV12-4,.,CASSLRGGAGSSYEQYF,TGTGCCAGCAGTTTAAGGGGTGGGGCAGGGAGCTCCTACGAGCAGTACTTC
TRBJ2-5,many,TRBV2,.,CASSEGGLAASYLQETQYF,TGTGCCAGCAGTGAAGGGGGTCTGGCGGCCTCGTACCTGCAAGAGACCCAGTACTTC
TRBJ2-5,many,TRBV5-4,.,CASSLDPGETQYF,TGTGCCAGCAGCTTAGATCCGGGGGAGACCCAGTACTTC
TRBJ1-4,once,TRBV5-1,.,CASSLGQLISEKLFF,TGCGCCAGCAGCTTGGGGCAGCTGATATCCGAAAAACTGTTTTTT
TRBJ1-2,few,TRBV20-1,.,CSAPGTGAFNYGYTF,TGCAGTGCTCCCGGGACTGGAGCCTTTAACTATGGCTACACCTTC
TRBJ1-2,few,TRBV7-9,.,CASSLGGVAGYTF,TGTGCCAGCAGCTTAGGAGGGGTCGCTGGCTACACCTTC
TRBJ2-5,.,TRBV27,.,CASGSLTETPQETQYF,TGTGCCAGCGGATCCCTAACTGAAACACCGCAAGAGACCCAGTACTTC
TRBJ1-3,.,TRBV6-5,.,CASSYSKGLSSLGNTIYF,TGTGCCAGCAGTTACTCAAAGGGCTTGAGCTCGTTGGGAAACACCATATATTTT
TRBJ1-1,.,TRBV19,.,CASSTGGWMNIEAFF,TGTGCCAGTAGTACGGGGGGGTGGATGAACATTGAAGCTTTCTTT
TRBJ1-4,few,TRBV7-3,.,CASSPLGGGTEKLFF,TGTGCCAGCAGCCCGTTAGGGGGTGGAACTGAAAAACTGTTTTTT